This T cell receptor (beta chain) was captured in a study of cytomegalovirus exposure and HLA in healthy donors. Sequenced by immunoSEQ multiplex PCR; TCRdb stores in-frame clones only, minus some. The sample yields fewer than 400,000 clones, approximately 86% seen once. The CDR3 contains 15 residues. J lost 7 bases, V lost 1 base, and 9 bases had no gene match. Germline CDR1 SGHTA, CDR2 FQGNSA. This chain joins TRBV7-2 and TRBJ1-2; TRBD1 agrees at 7 bases. This clonotype was obtained from a man aged 25 to 40 in good health and CMV-seronegative. Sequenced: PBMCs. The CDR3, as DNA: TGTGCCAGCAGCTTAGGACCTCAGGGGGAACTTGGCTACACCTTC. This translates into CASSLGPQGELGYTF.